This T cell receptor (beta chain) is from a study of blood T cell repertoires in COVID-19. This CDR3 has 15 residues. V was pared by 2 bases and J by 0 bases, with 2 bases of the junction left unmatched. Germline assignment: CDR1 MNHEY and CDR2 SVGEGT. Sequenced by immunoSEQ multiplex PCR; TCRdb stores in-frame clones only, minus some. The data contain about 140,000 clones, under 85% of them singletons. Material: peripheral blood. The TCR originated in a human donor in a cohort sampled during active COVID-19. V usage is TRBV6-2 or TRBV6-3 and J usage is TRBJ2-3, with 7 bases identical to TRBD2. The chain's CDR3 is CASSYGGVSTDTQYF. The CDR3 DNA is TGTGCCAGCAGTTACGGGGGGGTTAGCACAGATACGCAGTATTTT.